This T cell receptor (beta chain) was found in a study of cytomegalovirus exposure and HLA in healthy donors. In the study overall: From some 180 million T cells, an earlier analysis saw approximately 110 million unique TCR beta sequences. Overall study results and limits: In a later analysis, HLA-associated TCR beta chains were more clonally expanded than equally common others. HLA-A and HLA-B allele assignments for most subjects were reportedly predicted accurately using TCR beta sequences. With later analysis, a missense DCLRE1C variant became linked to TCR beta V- and J-gene trimming.

The length of the CDR3 is 16 residues. After removal of 2 bases from V and 3 bases from J, the junction contained 7 bases not matched to a gene. The germline V gene has CDR1 MNHEY and CDR2 SVGAGI. PCR amplification relied on 60 Vbeta primers (plus 13 Jbeta primers). Assay used: immunoSEQ multiplex PCR; TCRdb lists only in-frame clones, some missing. There are approximately 90,000 clones in the sample; 65% to 80% occur only once, and about 14% lies in the top ten. A note on this clone: Its specificity is not known.

The sequencing input was PBMCs. The chain links TRBV6-5 to TRBJ2-7, with TRBD2 matching 10 bases. The receptor was derived from a woman aged 50 to 60 in good health and CMV-seropositive. The CDR3 sequence: CASSYISSGSFYEQYF. For the CDR3, the DNA is TGTGCCAGCAGTTACATCTCTAGCGGGAGTTTCTACGAGCAGTACTTC.